This entry is about one T cell receptor beta chain. The method was immunoSEQ multiplex PCR; TCRdb's version includes in-frame clones alone and lacks a portion of them. The data show approximately 200,000 clones, around 80% seen once. This sample was included in a study of blood T cell repertoires in COVID-19. Turning to the study itself: There were acute and convalescent COVID-19 samples, and they came from the United States, Italy and Spain.

This CDR3 comprises 14 residues. The V gene's germline CDR1 is GTSNPN and CDR2 SVGIG (reference sequence). The junction had 6 bases not matched to a gene; V was cut back by 2 bases and J by 5 bases. The specimen sequenced was peripheral blood. The receptor's source is a woman in her fifties or sixties with acute or convalescent COVID-19. J is TRBJ1-2 and V is TRBV30; 9 nucleotides line up with TRBD1. DNA for the CDR3: TGTGCCTGGAGTCCCCCCGACAGGGGGTATGGCTACACCTTC. This translates into CAWSPPDRGYGYTF.